The rows below give T cell receptor beta chains drawn from one sample of a study of molecular identifiers for immune sequencing clone quantification. TCRdb recomputed calls from the PCR reads with MiXCR, one row per CDR3 protein. Of 85,000 to 130,000 distinct CDR3 sequences in the sample, roughly a third were seen once. The sequenced sample was naive CD8+ T cells from blood, with Jurkat cell RNA spiked in. The receptors shown here come from a human donor in good health. Some libraries in this study had Jurkat cell RNA spiked in. CDR3s include the opening cysteine and the closing phenylalanine or tryptophan. D genes are given only for firm matches. Clone size is not always given. Where it is, it says once, few, many or a class for expanded clones.

CDR3 DNA	CDR3 protein	J gene	V gene	D gene	clone size
TGTGCCAGCAGTGAATACGGGGGTGAGGAGACCCAGTACTTC	CASSEYGGEETQYF	TRBJ2-5	TRBV25-1	-	few
TGTGCCAGCAGCTCGGGGCAGGGAGCTTCCTTT	CASSSGQGASF	TRBJ1-1	TRBV11-2	-	-
TGTGCCAGTATTGGTTTCGATTCGACAGATGCGCAGTATTTT	CASIGFDSTDAQYF	TRBJ2-3	TRBV19	-	-
-	CASILGTAAMNTEAFF	TRBJ1-1	TRBV28	-	few
TGTGCCAGCAGTACAGCGCAGGACCCCCGGGCCAACGTCCTGACTTTC	CASSTAQDPRANVLTF	TRBJ2-6	TRBV5-6	-	many
TGTGCCAGCAGCCCGACTACGGGACAGGGGGGCGAGCAGTACTTC	CASSPTTGQGGEQYF	TRBJ2-7	TRBV7-6	TRBD1	-
TGTGCCAGCAGTCTGATTTTATCGGGGGTCGGGGAGCTGTTTTTT	CASSLILSGVGELFF	TRBJ2-2	TRBV28	-	many
TGTGCCAGCAATCCGACTAGCGGGAGTCAGGAGACCCAGTACTTC	CASNPTSGSQETQYF	TRBJ2-5	TRBV12-3/TRBV12-4	TRBD2	many
TGTGCCAGCAGGCAAACCGGGACAGTGAACACTGAAGCTTTCTTT	CASRQTGTVNTEAFF	TRBJ1-1	TRBV28	TRBD1	-
TGCAGTGCTAGTCCGCCGAACACCGGGGAGCTGTTTTTT	CSASPPNTGELFF	TRBJ2-2	TRBV20-1	-	-
TGTGCCAGCAGTTTAGTTGGTCCGGGGGCGCGTGAGCAGTTCTTC	CASSLVGPGAREQFF	TRBJ2-1	TRBV27	-	few
TGTGCCAGCAGCGCCCGGGACAGGAAGTACGAGCAGTACTTC	CASSARDRKYEQYF	TRBJ2-7	TRBV9	TRBD1	many
TGTGCCAGCAGCTTAGGTTCAGGGGAGTCGAATCAGCCCCAGCATTTT	CASSLGSGESNQPQHF	TRBJ1-5	TRBV7-9	-	-
TGTGCCAGCAGCCCCGGACAGGGTCCGGATACGCAGTATTTT	CASSPGQGPDTQYF	TRBJ2-3	TRBV27	TRBD1	-
TGTGCCAGCAGTTCCCCGCGAGGACGGACCAGTAGCTACGAGCAGTACTTC	CASSSPRGRTSSYEQYF	TRBJ2-7	TRBV7-9	-	-
TGCAGTTCTAGCCCCCTGTCAGGGCCAACTACATGGGATGAGCAGTTCTTC	CSSSPLSGPTTWDEQFF	TRBJ2-1	TRBV20-1	-	once
TGTGCCAGCAGTTTTTTTGGGAGGCTGGGGGCCCAGTACTTC	CASSFFGRLGAQYF	TRBJ2-5	TRBV28	-	-
TGTGCCAGCAGCTCCCCGTTAAAACCCGGGGAGCAGTACTTC	CASSSPLKPGEQYF	TRBJ2-7	TRBV7-9	-	many
TGTGCCAGCAGTCGGGAGATCCTGACAGATACGCAGTATTTT	CASSREILTDTQYF	TRBJ2-3	TRBV7-9	-	many
TGTGCCACCAGTGACTTGGATACGCAGTATTTT	CATSDLDTQYF	TRBJ2-3	TRBV24-1	-	many